This T cell receptor (beta chain) originates from a study of TIL therapy for anti-PD-1-resistant metastatic lung cancer. As for the study in general: Progressing patients received lymphodepletion, expanded TIL infusion and IL-2. Half of patients were current or former smokers.

Germline V gene lookup returns CDR1 MDHEN and CDR2 SYDVKM. The CDR3 contains 12 residues. Trimming removed 6 bases at V and 12 bases at J, with 17 bases between. As for time point: pre-treatment sample, taken before nivolumab and TIL therapy. Overall study findings and caveats: TIL clonotype persistence in blood showed no apparent association with response. Patients were highly selected, enriched for treatment-naive, never-smoker and oncogene-addicted cases.

The libraries were made with immunoSEQ v3. The repertoire was sequenced with immunoSEQ multiplex PCR; TCRdb's copy has only in-frame clones and lacks some. This sample carries about 15,000 clones, roughly 88% of them seen once, and the ten largest clones take over 0.65%. A note on this clone: The antigen is not known.

This TCR derives from a person between 25 and 79 years old with non-small cell lung cancer. This chain links TRBV28 with TRBJ1-2; tentatively, D is TRBD1 (5 bases). This sample comprised blood, obtained at baseline. The CDR3 DNA reads TGTGCCAGCAGATCAACCCAGGGCAGGGACACCTTC. As protein: CASRSTQGRDTF.